These 2 T cell receptor beta chains were sequenced from one sample in a study of blood T cells in healthy people across ages. Then a second PCR, running roughly 7 to 11 cycles, was carried out with a sample-barcoded 5' primer and a J-beta primer mix. TCRdb reanalysed the 5' RACE reads using MiXCR and keeps one entry per CDR3 protein. The table lists about 1 million distinct CDR3 sequences, approximately 26% of them singletons, with approximately 0.7% in the top ten. These data are also associated with another study on T cells of mothers and their children.

The sequenced sample consisted of blood. The receptors stem from a girl aged 2 to 9 in good health.

The rearrangement uses TRBV21-1 and TRBJ2-5; TRBD2 was called by the table and not checked on the DNA. TRBV21-1 is a known pseudogene. The CDR3 loop spans 15 amino acids. CDR3 nucleotides: TGTGCCAGCAGCAAATTGGAGGGGCCCGAGGGAACCCAGTACTTC. This translates into CASSKLEGPEGTQYF.

This clonotype showed up just a few times. This chain links TRBV4-2 with TRBJ2-1; D possibly corresponds to TRBD2 (6 bases). The V end was cut by 1 base, the J end by 8 bases, with 9 bases between. Germline V gene data show CDR1 as LGHNA and CDR2 as YNFKEQ. This CDR3 spans 13 amino acids. The CDR3 is CASSQVEGYEQFF. The CDR3 DNA reads as TGTGCCAGCAGCCAAGTGGAGGGTTATGAGCAGTTCTTC.